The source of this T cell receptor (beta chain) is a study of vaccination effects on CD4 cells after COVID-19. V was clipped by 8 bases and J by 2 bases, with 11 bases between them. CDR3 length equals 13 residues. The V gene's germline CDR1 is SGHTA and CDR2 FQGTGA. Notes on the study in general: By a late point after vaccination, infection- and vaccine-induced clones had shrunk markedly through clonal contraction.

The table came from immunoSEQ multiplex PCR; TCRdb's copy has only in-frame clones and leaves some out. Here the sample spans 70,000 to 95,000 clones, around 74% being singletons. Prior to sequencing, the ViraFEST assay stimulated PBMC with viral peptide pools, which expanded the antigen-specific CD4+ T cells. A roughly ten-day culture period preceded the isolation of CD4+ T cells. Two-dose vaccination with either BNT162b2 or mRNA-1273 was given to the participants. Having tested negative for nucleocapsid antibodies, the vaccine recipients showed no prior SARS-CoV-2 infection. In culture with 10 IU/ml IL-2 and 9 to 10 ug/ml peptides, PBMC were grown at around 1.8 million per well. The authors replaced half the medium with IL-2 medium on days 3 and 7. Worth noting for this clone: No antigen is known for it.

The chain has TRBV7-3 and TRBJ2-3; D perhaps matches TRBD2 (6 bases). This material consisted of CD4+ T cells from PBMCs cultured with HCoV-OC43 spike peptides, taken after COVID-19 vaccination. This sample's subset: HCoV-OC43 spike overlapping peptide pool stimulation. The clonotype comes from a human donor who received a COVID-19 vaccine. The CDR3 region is CASSRGYTDTQYF. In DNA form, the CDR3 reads TGTGCCAGCTCGCGGGGCTACACAGATACGCAGTATTTT.